This T cell receptor beta chain was documented in a study of blood T cell repertoires in COVID-19 (TCRdb year 2020). Turning to the overall study: Samples from collaborators originated in the United States, Italy and Spain and spanned both the acute and convalescent phases of COVID-19. The repertoires were released in a freely available public database meant as a resource for research on the immune response to SARS-CoV-2. Subjects who had been exposed to COVID-19, were actively infected with it, or had recovered from it provided the deeply sampled blood TCRbeta repertoires that made up the dataset. The prospective study material was composed of cDNA or gDNA derived from T cells, B-cell-depleted T cells, or PBMCs. Where available, HLA class I and class II types were taken from metadata supplied by the sample provider and were not determined by assay-based typing. Nearly every sample came with metadata listing a de-identified subject ID, COVID-19 status, age in years and sex. The samples were drawn from two sources: the first 160 participants of the ongoing ImmuneRACE study, and over 950 subjects contributed by 6 global collaborators.

Each collaborating institution followed its own protocols to collect whole blood in K2EDTA tubes. Collaborator samples were shipped for TCRbeta analysis as frozen whole blood, isolated PBMCs, or DNA extracted from either sample type. The immunoSEQ Assay, a bias-controlled multiplex PCR, was used to amplify TCRbeta CDR3 regions from genomic DNA. Concerning the study's data processing: The number of nucleated cells in each sample was estimated by amplification of reference gene primers within the assay. To quantify the absolute abundance of each unique TCRbeta CDR3 rearrangement, sequence reads were collapsed and filtered. For each sample, productive Simpson clonality was calculated as the square root of Simpson's diversity index over productive rearrangements. TCRdb took this table from immuneACCESS and kept in-frame rearrangements with V and J called. Such tables lack part of the clones; where checked against another copy, unresolved V genes explain under half of the gap, and the rest is unexplained. The V and J calls and the clone size are those of that table, but D and trimming were determined from the DNA. The sample table contains approximately 360,000 clones; only one count was recorded for about 90% of them. The ten largest make up 0.95% to 1.5% of the sample.

Study-wide findings and limitations: The amount of clinical and demographic metadata varied by source and participant and was provided uncurated.

The CDR3 runs 14 amino acids, cysteine and phenylalanine included. Kept here is only the CDR3 DNA, which spans 42 bases and is read in frame from base 1. V sheds 5 bases and J sheds 7 bases, leaving 12 bases between their ends. From the germline V gene, CDR1 is SGHAT and CDR2 is FQNNGV. Note on this clone: This clone's antigen is unknown. The record has no base qualities; no much larger clone is one base away.

This receptor chain uses TRBV11-2 and TRBJ1-6; the D segment cannot be called with confidence. The sample was peripheral blood. This TCR derives from a man aged 35 to 55 with acute or convalescent COVID-19. The DNA reads TGTGCCAGCAGCCCCCGGGTCGAGAATTCACCCCTCCACTTT. This sequence encodes CASSPRVENSPLHF.